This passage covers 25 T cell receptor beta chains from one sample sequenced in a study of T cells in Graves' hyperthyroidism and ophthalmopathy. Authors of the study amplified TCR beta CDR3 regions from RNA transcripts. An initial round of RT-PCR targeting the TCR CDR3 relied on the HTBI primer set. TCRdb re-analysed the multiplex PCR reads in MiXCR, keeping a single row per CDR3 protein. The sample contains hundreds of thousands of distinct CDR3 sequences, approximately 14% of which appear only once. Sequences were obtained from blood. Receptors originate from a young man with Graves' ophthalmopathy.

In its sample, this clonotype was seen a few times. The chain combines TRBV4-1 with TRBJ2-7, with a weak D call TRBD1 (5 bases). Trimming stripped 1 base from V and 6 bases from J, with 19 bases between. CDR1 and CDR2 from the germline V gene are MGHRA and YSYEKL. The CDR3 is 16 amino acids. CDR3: CASSQAFGQRLLEQYF. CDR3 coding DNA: TGCGCCAGCAGCCAAGCGTTTGGACAACGACTTCTCGAGCAGTACTTC.

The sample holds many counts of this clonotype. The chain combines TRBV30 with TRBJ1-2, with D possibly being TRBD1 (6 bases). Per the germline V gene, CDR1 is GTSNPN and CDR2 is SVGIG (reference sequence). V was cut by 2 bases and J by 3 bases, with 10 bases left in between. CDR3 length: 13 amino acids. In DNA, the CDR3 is TGTGCCTGGAGTTCGGCAGGGGACTATGGCTACACCTTC. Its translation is CAWSSAGDYGYTF.

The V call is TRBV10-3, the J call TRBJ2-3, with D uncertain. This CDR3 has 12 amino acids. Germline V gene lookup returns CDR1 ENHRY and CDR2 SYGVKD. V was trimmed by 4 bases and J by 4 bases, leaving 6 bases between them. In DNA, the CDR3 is TGTGCCATCAGTGGACCCGCAGATACGCAGTATTTT. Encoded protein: CAISGPADTQYF.

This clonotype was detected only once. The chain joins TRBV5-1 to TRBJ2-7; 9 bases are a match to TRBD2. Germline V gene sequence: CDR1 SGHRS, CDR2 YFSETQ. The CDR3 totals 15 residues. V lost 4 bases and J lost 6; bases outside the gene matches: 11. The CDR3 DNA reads TGCGCCAGCAGCCCGATCCCGGGACTAGCAGTCGAGCAGTACTTC. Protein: CASSPIPGLAVEQYF.

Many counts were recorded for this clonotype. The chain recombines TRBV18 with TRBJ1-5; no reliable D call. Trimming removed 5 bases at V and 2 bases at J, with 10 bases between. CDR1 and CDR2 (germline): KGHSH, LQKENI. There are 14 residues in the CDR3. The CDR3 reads CASSGEYGNQPQHF. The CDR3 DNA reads TGTGCCAGCTCAGGGGAATATGGCAATCAGCCCCAGCATTTT.

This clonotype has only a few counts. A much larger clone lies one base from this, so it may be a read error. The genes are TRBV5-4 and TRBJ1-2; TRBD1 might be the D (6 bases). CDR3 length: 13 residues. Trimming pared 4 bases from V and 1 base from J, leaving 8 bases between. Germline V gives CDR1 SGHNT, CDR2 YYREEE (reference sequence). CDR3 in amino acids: CASSQDSNYGYTF. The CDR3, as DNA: TGTGCCAGCAGCCAGGACAGTAACTATGGCTACACCTTC.

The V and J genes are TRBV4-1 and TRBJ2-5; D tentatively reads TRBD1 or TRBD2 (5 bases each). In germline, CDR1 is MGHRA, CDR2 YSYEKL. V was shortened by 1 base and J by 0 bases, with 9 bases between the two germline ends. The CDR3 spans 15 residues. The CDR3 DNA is TGCGCCAGCAGCCAAGGGGACCAGAACCAAGAGACCCAGTACTTC. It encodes CASSQGDQNQETQYF.

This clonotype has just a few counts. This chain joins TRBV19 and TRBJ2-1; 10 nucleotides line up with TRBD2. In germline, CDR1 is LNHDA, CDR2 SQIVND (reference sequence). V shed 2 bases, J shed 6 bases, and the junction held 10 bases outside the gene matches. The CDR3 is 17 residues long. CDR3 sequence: CASSILTTKRGGNEQFF. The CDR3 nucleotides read TGTGCCAGTAGTATACTCACGACTAAGCGGGGGGGCAATGAGCAGTTCTTC.

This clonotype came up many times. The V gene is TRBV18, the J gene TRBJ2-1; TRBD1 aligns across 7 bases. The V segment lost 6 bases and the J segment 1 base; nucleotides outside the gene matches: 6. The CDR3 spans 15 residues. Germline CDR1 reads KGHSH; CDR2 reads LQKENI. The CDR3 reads CASSYDRASYNEQFF. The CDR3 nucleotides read TGTGCCAGCTCGTACGACAGGGCGTCCTACAATGAGCAGTTCTTC.

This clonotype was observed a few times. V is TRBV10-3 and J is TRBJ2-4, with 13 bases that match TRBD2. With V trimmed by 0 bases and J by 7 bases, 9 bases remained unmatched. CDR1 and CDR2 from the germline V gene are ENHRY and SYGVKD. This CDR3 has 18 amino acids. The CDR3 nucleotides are TGTGCCATCAGTGAGTCGTGGACTAGCGGGGGCCCGGGGAACATTCAGTACTTC. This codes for CAISESWTSGGPGNIQYF.

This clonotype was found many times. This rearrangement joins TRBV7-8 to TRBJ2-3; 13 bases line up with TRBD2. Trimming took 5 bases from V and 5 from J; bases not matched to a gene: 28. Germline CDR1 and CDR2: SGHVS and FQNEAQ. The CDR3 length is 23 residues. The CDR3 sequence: CASSHRGLLAGGPIVSAIDTQYF. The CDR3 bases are TGTGCCAGCAGCCACAGGGGGTTACTAGCGGGAGGGCCTATCGTCAGCGCAATAGATACGCAGTATTTT.

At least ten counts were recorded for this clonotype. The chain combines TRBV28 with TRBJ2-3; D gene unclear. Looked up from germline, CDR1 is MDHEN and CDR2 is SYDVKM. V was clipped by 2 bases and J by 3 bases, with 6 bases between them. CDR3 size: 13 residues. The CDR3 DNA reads TGTGCCAGCAGTTTACAGGTTACAGATACGCAGTATTTT. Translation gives CASSLQVTDTQYF.

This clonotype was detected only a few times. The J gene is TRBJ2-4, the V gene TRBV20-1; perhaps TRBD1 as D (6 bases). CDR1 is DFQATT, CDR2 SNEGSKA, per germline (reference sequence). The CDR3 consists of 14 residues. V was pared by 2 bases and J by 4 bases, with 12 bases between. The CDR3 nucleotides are TGCAGTGCTAGACAGGACAGAAGGAAAAACATTCAGTACTTC. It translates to CSARQDRRKNIQYF.

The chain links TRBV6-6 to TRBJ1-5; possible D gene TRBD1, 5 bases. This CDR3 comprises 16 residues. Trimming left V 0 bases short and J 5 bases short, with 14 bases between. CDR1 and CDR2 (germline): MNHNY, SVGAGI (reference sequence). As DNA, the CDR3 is TGTGCCAGCAGTTACTCGGGGCAGGGCAGGCATCAGCCCCAGCATTTT. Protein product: CASSYSGQGRHQPQHF.

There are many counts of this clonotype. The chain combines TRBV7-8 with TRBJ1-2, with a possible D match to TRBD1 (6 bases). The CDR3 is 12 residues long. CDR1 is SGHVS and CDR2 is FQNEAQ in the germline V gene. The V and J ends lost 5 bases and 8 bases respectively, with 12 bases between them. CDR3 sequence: CASSGWDIGYTF. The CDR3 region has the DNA TGTGCCAGCAGCGGATGGGACATCGGCTACACCTTC. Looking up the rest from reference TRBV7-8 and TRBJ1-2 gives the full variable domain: GAGVSQSPRYKVAKRGQDVALRCDPISGHVSLFWYQQALGQGPEFLTYFQNEAQLDKSGLPSDRFFAERPEGSVSTLKIQRTQQEDSAVYLCASSGWDIGYTFGSGTRLTVV.

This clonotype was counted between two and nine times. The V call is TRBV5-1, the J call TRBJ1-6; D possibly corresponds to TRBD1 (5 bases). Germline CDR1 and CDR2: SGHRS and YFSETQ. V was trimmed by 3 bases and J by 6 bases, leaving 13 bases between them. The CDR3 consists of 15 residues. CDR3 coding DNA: TGCGCCAGCAGCTCAATGAGGGGCCCTAATTCACCCCTCCACTTT. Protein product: CASSSMRGPNSPLHF.

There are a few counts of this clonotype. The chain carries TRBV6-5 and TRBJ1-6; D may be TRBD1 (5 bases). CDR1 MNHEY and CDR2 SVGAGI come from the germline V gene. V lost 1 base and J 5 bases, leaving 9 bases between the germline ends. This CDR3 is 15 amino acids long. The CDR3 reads CASSYWGRNNSPLHF. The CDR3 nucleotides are TGTGCCAGCAGTTACTGGGGACGCAATAATTCACCCCTCCACTTT.

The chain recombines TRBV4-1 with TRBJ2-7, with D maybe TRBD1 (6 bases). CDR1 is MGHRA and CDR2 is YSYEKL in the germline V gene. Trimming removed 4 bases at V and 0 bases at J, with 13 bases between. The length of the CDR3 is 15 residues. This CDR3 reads CASSPRDTSSYEQYF. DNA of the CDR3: TGCGCCAGCAGCCCCCGGGACACTAGCTCCTACGAGCAGTACTTC.

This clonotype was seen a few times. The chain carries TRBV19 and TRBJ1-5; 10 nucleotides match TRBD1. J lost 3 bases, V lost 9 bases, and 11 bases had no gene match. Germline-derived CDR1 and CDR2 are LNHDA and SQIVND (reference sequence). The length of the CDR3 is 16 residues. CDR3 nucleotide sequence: TGTGCCAGCATTTCACCGGGACAGGGGCACAATCAGCCCCAGCATTTT. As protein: CASISPGQGHNQPQHF.

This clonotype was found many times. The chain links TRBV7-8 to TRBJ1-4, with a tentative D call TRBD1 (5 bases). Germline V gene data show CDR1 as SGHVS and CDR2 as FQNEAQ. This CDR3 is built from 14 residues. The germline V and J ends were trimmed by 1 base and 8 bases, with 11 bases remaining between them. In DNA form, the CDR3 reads TGTGCCAGCAGCTTAGAGGGGTCGGGAGAAAAACTGTTTTTT. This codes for CASSLEGSGEKLFF.

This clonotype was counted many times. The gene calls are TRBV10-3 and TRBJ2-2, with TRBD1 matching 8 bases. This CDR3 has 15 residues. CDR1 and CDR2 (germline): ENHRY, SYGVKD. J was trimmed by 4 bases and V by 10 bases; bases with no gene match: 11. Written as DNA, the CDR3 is TGTGCCAGTAGGGGCGGACAGGGCTTCACCGGGGAGCTGTTTTTT. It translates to CASRGGQGFTGELFF.

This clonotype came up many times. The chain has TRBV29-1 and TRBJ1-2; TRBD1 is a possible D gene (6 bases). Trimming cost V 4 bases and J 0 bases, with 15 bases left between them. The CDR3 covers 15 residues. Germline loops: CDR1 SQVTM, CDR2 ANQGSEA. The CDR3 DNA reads TGCAGCGTTGTCGAGCAGGGGATCGCTAACTATGGCTACACCTTC. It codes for CSVVEQGIANYGYTF.

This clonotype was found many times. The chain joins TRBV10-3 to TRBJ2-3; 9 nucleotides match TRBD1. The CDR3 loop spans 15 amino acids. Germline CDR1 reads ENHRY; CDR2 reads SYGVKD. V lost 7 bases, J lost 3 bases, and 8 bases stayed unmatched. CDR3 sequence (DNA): TGTGCCATCACCCCAGGACAGGGGCAGACAGATACGCAGTATTTT. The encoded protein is CAITPGQGQTDTQYF.

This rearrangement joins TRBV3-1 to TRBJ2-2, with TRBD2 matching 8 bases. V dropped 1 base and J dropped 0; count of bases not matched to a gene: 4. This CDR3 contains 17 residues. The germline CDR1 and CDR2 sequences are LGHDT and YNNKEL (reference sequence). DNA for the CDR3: TGTGCCAGCAGCCAAGTCACTAGCGGAGCGAACACCGGGGAGCTGTTTTTT. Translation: CASSQVTSGANTGELFF. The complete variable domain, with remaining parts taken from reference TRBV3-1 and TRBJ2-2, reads DTAVSQTPKYLVTQMGNDKSIKCEQNLGHDTMYWYKQDSKKFLKIMFSYNNKELIINETVPNRFSPKSPDKAHLNLHINSLELGDSAVYFCASSQVTSGANTGELFFGEGSRLTVL.

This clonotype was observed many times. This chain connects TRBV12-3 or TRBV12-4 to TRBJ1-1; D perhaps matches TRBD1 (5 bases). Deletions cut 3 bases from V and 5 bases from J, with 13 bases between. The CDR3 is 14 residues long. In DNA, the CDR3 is TGTGCCAGCAGTTTTGGACTCGGGGGTACTGAAGCTTTCTTT. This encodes CASSFGLGGTEAFF.